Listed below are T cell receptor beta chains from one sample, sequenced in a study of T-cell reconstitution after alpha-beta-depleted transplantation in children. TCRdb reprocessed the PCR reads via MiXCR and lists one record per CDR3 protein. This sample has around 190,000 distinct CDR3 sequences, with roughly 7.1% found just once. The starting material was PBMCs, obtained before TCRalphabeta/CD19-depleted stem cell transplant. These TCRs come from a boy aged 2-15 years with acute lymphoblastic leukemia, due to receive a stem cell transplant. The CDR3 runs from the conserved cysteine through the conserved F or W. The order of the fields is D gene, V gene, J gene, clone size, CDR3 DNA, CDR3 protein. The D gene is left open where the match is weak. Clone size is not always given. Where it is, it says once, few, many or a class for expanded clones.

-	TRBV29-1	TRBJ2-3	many	TGCAGCGTTGTAGGCACAGCCGCAGATACGCAGTATTTT	CSVVGTAADTQYF
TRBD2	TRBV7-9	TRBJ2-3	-	TGTGCCAGCAGCCCTAGCGGGAGAGGAGTACATACGCAGTATTTT	CASSPSGRGVHTQYF
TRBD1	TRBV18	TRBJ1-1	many	TGTGCCAGCTCCCGAACTAGGGACAGGGAAGCTTTCTTT	CASSRTRDREAFF
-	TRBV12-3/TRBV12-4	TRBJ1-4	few	TGTGCCAGCAGTCACCCCGGGGTTTTGAGTAATGAAAAACTGTTTTTT	CASSHPGVLSNEKLFF
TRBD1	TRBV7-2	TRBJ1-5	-	TGTGCCAGCAGCTTCACAGGGGCCCAGCCCCAGCATTTT	CASSFTGAQPQHF
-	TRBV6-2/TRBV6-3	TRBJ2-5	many	TGTGCCAGCAGTTACGGCAGGTCCCTGAAAGAGACCCAGTACTTC	CASSYGRSLKETQYF
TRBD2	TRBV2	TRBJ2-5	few	TGTGCCAGCAGCGGACTAGCGGGGGGAGAGACCCAGTACTTC	CASSGLAGGETQYF
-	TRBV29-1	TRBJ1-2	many	TGCAGCGTTGCCGAGAACTATGGCTACACCTTC	CSVAENYGYTF
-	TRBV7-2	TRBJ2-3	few	TGTGCCAGCACCCGCCCTAGCACAGATACGCAGTATTTT	CASTRPSTDTQYF
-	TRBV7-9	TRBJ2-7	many	TGTGCCAGCAGAAATCACCGGAAAAGCTCCTACGAGCAGTACTTC	CASRNHRKSSYEQYF
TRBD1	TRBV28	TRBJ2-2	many	TGTGCCAGCGCCTCAGGTGAAGGGGGCGGCGGGGAGCTGTTTTTT	CASASGEGGGGELFF
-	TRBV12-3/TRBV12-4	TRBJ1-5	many	TGTGCCAGCAGTTTTGGGGCAGGGACCCGGCCCCAGCATTTT	CASSFGAGTRPQHF
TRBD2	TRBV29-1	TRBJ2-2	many	TGCAGCGTTGAATTTCCTAGCGGGAGAAGGACCGGGGAGCTGTTTTTT	CSVEFPSGRRTGELFF
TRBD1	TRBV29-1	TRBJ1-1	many	TGCAGCGTGATCCCGGGACAGGGGAGGGCTGAAGCTTTCTTT	CSVIPGQGRAEAFF
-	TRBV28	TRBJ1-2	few	TGTGCCAGCAGTTTAAAAGGTCACGGCTACACCTTC	CASSLKGHGYTF
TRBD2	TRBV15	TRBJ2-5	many	TGTGCCACCAGCAGGCTAGCGGGATTAGAGACCCAGTACTTC	CATSRLAGLETQYF
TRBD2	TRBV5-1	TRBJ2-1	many	TGCGCCAGCAGCTTGTCTATACCTACTAGCGGAATCAATGAGCAGTTCTTC	CASSLSIPTSGINEQFF
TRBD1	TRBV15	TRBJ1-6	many	TGTGCCACCAGCTCAGACAGGGTCAATTCACCCCTCCACTTT	CATSSDRVNSPLHF
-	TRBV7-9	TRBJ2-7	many	TGTGCCAGCAGCTCCCCGGACGGTCCCTACGAGCAGTACTTC	CASSSPDGPYEQYF
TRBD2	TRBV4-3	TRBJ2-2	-	TGCGCCAGCAGCCAAGATCGGGTAGCGGGGGACACCGGGGAGCTGTTTTTT	CASSQDRVAGDTGELFF
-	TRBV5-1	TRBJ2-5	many	TGCGCCAGCAGCTTTCTGGGAGGAGAGACCCAGTACTTC	CASSFLGGETQYF
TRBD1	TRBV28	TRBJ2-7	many	TGTGCCAGCAGTTTGGGGGGACAGGTTACCTACGAGCAGTACTTC	CASSLGGQVTYEQYF
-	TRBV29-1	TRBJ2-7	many	TGCAGCGTTTACGGGGGACAATACGACTCCTACGAGCAGTACTTC	CSVYGGQYDSYEQYF
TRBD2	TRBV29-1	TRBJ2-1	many	TGCAGCGTTGAGGGCGGGAGCGGGAGCTCCTACAATGAGCAGTTCTTC	CSVEGGSGSSYNEQFF
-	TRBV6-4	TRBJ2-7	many	TGTGCCAGCAGCTCGGACAGCCAAACAAGATCTCCGGGACTAAGAAAATTC	CASSSDSQTRSPGLRKF
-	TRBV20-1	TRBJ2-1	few	TGCAGTGCTGCGGCAGTCGATGGGGATGAGCAGTTCTTC	CSAAAVDGDEQFF
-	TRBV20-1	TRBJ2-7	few	TGCAGTGACTTTCTCGGGGGTCCCCGGATCTACGAGCAGTACTTC	CSDFLGGPRIYEQYF
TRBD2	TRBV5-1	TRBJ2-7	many	TGCGCCAGCAGCTTGGTCCCTAGCGGACTATACGAGCAGTACTTC	CASSLVPSGLYEQYF
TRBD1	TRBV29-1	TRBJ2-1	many	TGCAGCGGGACAGGGGGCTCATACAATGAGCAGTTCTTC	CSGTGGSYNEQFF
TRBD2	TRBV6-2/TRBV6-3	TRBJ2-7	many	TGTGCCAGCAGACCCATAAACCTAGCGGGGCGCTACGAGCAGTACTTC	CASRPINLAGRYEQYF
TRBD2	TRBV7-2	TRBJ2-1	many	TGTGCCAGCAGCGCTATAGCGGGGGGATACAATGAGCAGTTCTTC	CASSAIAGGYNEQFF
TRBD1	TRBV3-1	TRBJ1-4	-	TGTGCCAGCAGCCTCCGGACAGGTGGGAATGAAAAACTGTTTTTT	CASSLRTGGNEKLFF
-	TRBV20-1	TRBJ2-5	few	TGCAGTGCTTCGCGCCGGGACAAAGAGACCCAGTACTTC	CSASRRDKETQYF
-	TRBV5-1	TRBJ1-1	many	TGCGCCAGCAGCGCGGAGAGCACTGAAGCTTTCTTT	CASSAESTEAFF
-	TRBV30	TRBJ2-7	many	TGTGCCTGGACTACCGGCCGGGGCCCCTTCTACGAGCAGTACTTC	CAWTTGRGPFYEQYF
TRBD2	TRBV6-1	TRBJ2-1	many	TGTGCCAGCAGCCCAAACCCTAGCGGGGGATACAATGAGCAGTTCTTC	CASSPNPSGGYNEQFF
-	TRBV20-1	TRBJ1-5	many	TGCAGTGCTAGAGTGCAGGGGTTAACCAATCAGCCCCAGCATTTT	CSARVQGLTNQPQHF
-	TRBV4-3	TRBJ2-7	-	TGCGCCAGCAGCCAAGATTTAACGAACGCTTACGAGCAGTACTTC	CASSQDLTNAYEQYF
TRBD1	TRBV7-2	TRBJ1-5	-	TGTGCCAGCAGCTTAATGCAGGGGGAAGGGCCCCAGCATTTT	CASSLMQGEGPQHF
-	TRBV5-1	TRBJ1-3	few	TGCGCCAGCAGCCCCGTAACGAGCTCTGGAAACACCATATATTTT	CASSPVTSSGNTIYF
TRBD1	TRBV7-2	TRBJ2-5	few	TGTGCCAGCAGCTTCAACCGGGACAGGGAAGAGACCCAGTACTTC	CASSFNRDREETQYF
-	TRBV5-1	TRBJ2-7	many	TGCGCCAGCAGCTATGGGACGGGCTCCTACGAGCAGTACTTC	CASSYGTGSYEQYF
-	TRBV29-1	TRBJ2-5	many	TGCAGCGCTTGGCGGGGGACCCAGTACTTC	CSAWRGTQYF
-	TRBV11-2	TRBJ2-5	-	TGTGCCAGCAGCTTAGATAGGCGGGGGCCACAAGAGACCCAGTACTTC	CASSLDRRGPQETQYF
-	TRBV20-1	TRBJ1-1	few	TGCAGTGCTAGAGATTTCTACAGGGAAAACACTGAAGCTTTCTTT	CSARDFYRENTEAFF
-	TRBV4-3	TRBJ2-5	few	TGCGCCAGCAGCCAAGATCGGGCTGGGGGACAGACCCAGTACTTC	CASSQDRAGGQTQYF
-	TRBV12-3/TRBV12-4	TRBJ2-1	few	TGTGCCAGCAGTTTGTCCCGGGGCTCAGGACTGGACAATGAGCAGTTCTTC	CASSLSRGSGLDNEQFF
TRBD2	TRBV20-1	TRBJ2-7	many	TGCAGTGCTCTTGGGACTAGCGGATTCTACGAGCAGTACTTC	CSALGTSGFYEQYF
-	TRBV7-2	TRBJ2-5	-	TGTGCCAGCAGCCTGATGGGGGGAATGGAGACCCAGTACTTC	CASSLMGGMETQYF
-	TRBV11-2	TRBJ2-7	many	TGTGCCAGCAGCTTAGCCAGTTACGAGCAGTACTTC	CASSLASYEQYF
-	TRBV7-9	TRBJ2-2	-	TGTGCCAGCAGCTTAGGAACAGGGCTTACCGGGGAGCTGTTTTTT	CASSLGTGLTGELFF
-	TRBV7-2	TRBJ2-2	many	TGTGCCAGCAGCTTAGTCGGGACAAGCAACACCGGGGAGCTGTTTTTT	CASSLVGTSNTGELFF